This section outlines one T cell receptor beta chain sequence together with its context. Its antigen is as yet unknown. The CDR3 runs to 12 residues. V lost 5 bases and J lost 5, with 8 bases in between. The germline gives CDR1 SGHTA, CDR2 FQGNSA. Extracted total RNA amounted to at least 5 micrograms for each sample. For the second PCR, which ran for 7 to 11 cycles, a sample-barcoded 5' primer and a J-beta primer mix were used. A 12-random-nucleotide template-switch adaptor tagged each cDNA molecule. From the 5' RACE reads, TCRdb called clonotypes with MiXCR, one entry per CDR3 protein. This sample has about 1.4 million distinct CDR3 sequences, with approximately 60% found just once. The sample belongs to a study of blood T cells in healthy people across ages. Background on the study: Capture by template switching was about one barcoded beta molecule per two T cells. Study-level points and caveats: Measured against age, TCR beta diversity per million T cells decreased in a roughly linear manner.

Sample: blood. The receptor was derived from a man in his late teens or twenties in good health. J is TRBJ2-3 and V is TRBV7-2; D call uncertain. CDR3 amino acids: CASSARRDTQYF. CDR3 in DNA: TGTGCCAGCAGCGCACGCCGAGATACGCAGTATTTT.